Presented here are 5 T cell receptor beta chains from one specimen sequenced in a study of blood T cell repertoires in COVID-19. Produced via immunoSEQ multiplex PCR; TCRdb's table is partial and in-frame only. Among 250,000 to 300,000 clones listed, 85% to 90% were seen once. Source material: peripheral blood. These receptors came from a woman aged 60 to 75 with COVID-19, enrolled during active disease.

The chain combines TRBV5-1 with TRBJ2-3; 7 nucleotides line up with TRBD2. This CDR3 is 15 amino acids long. Germline V gives CDR1 SGHRS, CDR2 YFSETQ. V dropped 5 bases and J dropped 3; count of bases not matched to a gene: 9. CDR3 DNA: TGCGCCAGCAGTTCGGCGGGAGTAAGGACAGATACGCAGTATTTT. This sequence encodes CASSSAGVRTDTQYF.

The chain is built from TRBV28 and TRBJ2-7, with 15 bases lining up with TRBD2. CDR1 and CDR2 from the germline V gene are MDHEN and SYDVKM. Unmatched junction bases numbered 9, after V lost 4 bases and J lost 11 bases. CDR3 length: 15 amino acids. This CDR3 reads CASSSPGLAGGVEYF. The DNA of the CDR3 is TGTGCCAGCAGTTCGCCTGGACTAGCGGGAGGGGTGGAGTACTTC.

The gene calls are TRBV5-1 and TRBJ2-6; 9 bases align to TRBD2. Germline V gene data show CDR1 as SGHRS and CDR2 as YFSETQ. Trimming at V came to 0 bases and at J to 15 bases, leaving 10 bases not matched to a gene. The CDR3 contains 15 residues. CDR3 DNA sequence: TGCGCCAGCAGCTTGGCCAGTAGGCGGGAGGGCCCCCTGACTTTC. It specifies CASSLASRREGPLTF. Together with reference TRBV5-1 and TRBJ2-6, the CDR3 gives the full variable domain: KAGVTQTPRYLIKTRGQQVTLSCSPISGHRSVSWYQQTPGQGLQFLFEYFSETQRNKGNFPGRFSGRQFSNSRSEMNVSTLELGDSALYLCASSLASRREGPLTFGAGSRLTVL.

The gene calls are TRBV4-1 and TRBJ2-2; 7 bases are shared with TRBD2. V trimming: 1 base; J trimming: 4 bases; junction bases outside the gene matches: 3. The length of the CDR3 is 15 residues. Germline assignment: CDR1 MGHRA and CDR2 YSYEKL. The CDR3 bases are TGCGCCAGCAGCCAAGGAAGCGGGGCCACCGGGGAGCTGTTTTTT. Translation: CASSQGSGATGELFF.

This chain links TRBV19 with TRBJ2-5; no clear D. Germline V gene data show CDR1 as LNHDA and CDR2 as SQIVND (reference sequence). The CDR3 extends over 15 amino acids. Trimming took 1 base from V and 5 from J, leaving 14 bases between them. CDR3 region: CASSIVGISDETQYF. Here the CDR3 DNA reads TGTGCCAGTAGTATAGTTGGCATCAGCGATGAGACCCAGTACTTC.